This T cell receptor beta chain was sequenced during a study of T cells after yellow fever vaccination. The CDR3 runs 16 residues. Trimming removed 5 bases from V and 1 base from J, with 17 bases in between. Germline CDR1 reads MNHEY; CDR2 reads SVGEGT. A universal primer site and UMIs were added as TCR cDNA was made by 5'RACE template switching. TCRdb reprocessed the 5' RACE reads via MiXCR and lists one record per CDR3 protein. This repertoire shows around 310,000 distinct CDR3 sequences, 7.5% to 9% found once; its top ten account for approximately 19%. The receptor was derived from a man aged 18 to 30 who received the YFV17D yellow fever vaccine. The sequences come from PBMCs, collected on the day of the first yellow fever vaccination. The chain employs TRBV6-2 or TRBV6-3 and TRBJ1-1; possible D gene TRBD1, 6 bases. CDR3 region: CASSKSPVTGNTEAFF. In nucleotides, the CDR3 is TGTGCCAGCAGTAAATCTCCAGTGACAGGGAACACTGAAGCTTTCTTT.